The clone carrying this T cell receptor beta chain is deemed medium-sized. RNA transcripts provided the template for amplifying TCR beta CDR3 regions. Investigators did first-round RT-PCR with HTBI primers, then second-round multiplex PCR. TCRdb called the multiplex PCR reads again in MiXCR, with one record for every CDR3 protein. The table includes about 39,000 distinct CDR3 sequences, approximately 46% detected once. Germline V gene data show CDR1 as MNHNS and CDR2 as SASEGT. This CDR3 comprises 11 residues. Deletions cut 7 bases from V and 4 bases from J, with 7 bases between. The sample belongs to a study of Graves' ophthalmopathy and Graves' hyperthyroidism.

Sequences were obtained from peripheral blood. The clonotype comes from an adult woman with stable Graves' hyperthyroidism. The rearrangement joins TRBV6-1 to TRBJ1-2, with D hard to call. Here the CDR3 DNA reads TGTGCCAGCATGGCAACCTATGGCTACACCTTC. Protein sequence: CASMATYGYTF.